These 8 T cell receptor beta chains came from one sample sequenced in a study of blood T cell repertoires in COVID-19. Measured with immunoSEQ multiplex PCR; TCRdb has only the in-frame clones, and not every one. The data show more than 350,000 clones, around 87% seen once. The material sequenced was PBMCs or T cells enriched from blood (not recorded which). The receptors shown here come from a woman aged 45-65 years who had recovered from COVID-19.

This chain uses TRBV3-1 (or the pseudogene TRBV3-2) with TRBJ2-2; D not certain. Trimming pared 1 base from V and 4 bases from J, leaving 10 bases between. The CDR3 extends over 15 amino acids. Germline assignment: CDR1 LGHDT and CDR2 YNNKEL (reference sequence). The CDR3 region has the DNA TGTGCCAGCAGCCAAGTAGTCCCTGCCACCGGGGAGCTGTTTTTT. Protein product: CASSQVVPATGELFF.

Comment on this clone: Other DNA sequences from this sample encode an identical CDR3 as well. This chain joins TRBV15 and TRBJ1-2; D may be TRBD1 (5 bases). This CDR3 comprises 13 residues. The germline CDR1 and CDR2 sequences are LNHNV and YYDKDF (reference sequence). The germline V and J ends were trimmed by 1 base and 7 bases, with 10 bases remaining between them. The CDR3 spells CATSRVGAGGYTF. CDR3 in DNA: TGTGCCACCAGCAGAGTAGGGGCTGGTGGCTACACCTTC.

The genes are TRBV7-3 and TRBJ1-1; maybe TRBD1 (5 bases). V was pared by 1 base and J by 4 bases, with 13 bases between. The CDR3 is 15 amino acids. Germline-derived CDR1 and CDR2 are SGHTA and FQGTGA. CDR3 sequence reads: CASSLRGGFTTEAFF. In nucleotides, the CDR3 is TGTGCCAGCAGCTTAAGGGGGGGATTTACCACTGAAGCTTTCTTT.

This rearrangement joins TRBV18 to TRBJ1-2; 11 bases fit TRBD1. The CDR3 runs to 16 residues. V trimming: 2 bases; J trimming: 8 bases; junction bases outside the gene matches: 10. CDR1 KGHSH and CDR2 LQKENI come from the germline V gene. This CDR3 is CASSPGSGQGAGGYTF. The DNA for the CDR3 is TGTGCCAGCTCACCAGGGTCAGGACAGGGGGCAGGCGGCTACACCTTC. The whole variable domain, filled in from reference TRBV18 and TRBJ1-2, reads NAGVMQNPRHLVRRRGQEARLRCSPMKGHSHVYWYRQLPEEGLKFMVYLQKENIIDESGMPKERFSAEFPKEGPSILRIQQVVRGDSAAYFCASSPGSGQGAGGYTFGSGTRLTVV.

CDR3 in amino acids: CASSRTGGTDTQYF. CDR3 nucleotide sequence: TGCGCCAGCAGCAGGACAGGGGGCACAGATACGCAGTATTTT. The rearrangement joins TRBV5-1 to TRBJ2-3, with TRBD1 matching 9 bases. CDR3 length equals 14 residues. V trimming: 4 bases; J trimming: 1 base; junction bases outside the gene matches: 1. In germline, CDR1 is SGHRS, CDR2 YFSETQ.

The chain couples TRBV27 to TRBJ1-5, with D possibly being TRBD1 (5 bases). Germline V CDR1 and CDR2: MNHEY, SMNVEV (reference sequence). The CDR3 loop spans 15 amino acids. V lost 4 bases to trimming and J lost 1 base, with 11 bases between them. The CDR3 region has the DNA TGTGCCAGCAGTTCCTCGTGGGGCAGCAATCAGCCCCAGCATTTT. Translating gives CASSSSWGSNQPQHF.

In nucleotides, the CDR3 is TGCGCCAGCAGCCTCTCCCCCCCGGGGGGGGAGACCCAGTACTTC. Amino acid sequence: CASSLSPPGGETQYF. The chain employs TRBV5-1 and TRBJ2-5; 8 positions match TRBD2. The CDR3 extends over 15 amino acids. Per germline, CDR1 SGHRS and CDR2 YFSETQ. V trimming: 4 bases; J trimming: 5 bases; junction bases outside the gene matches: 10.

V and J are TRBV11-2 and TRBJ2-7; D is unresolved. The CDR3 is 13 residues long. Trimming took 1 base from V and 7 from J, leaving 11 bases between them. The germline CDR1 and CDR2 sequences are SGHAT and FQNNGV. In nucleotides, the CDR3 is TGTGCCAGCAGCTTAGGCGGTACCTTGGAGCAGTACTTC. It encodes CASSLGGTLEQYF.